One T cell receptor beta chain is described in this entry. This entry belongs to a study of early T cells in non-severe SARS-CoV-2 infection. CDR1 SGHKS and CDR2 YYEKEE come from the germline V gene (reference sequence). The CDR3 totals 15 residues. V trimming: 1 base; J trimming: 3 bases; junction bases outside the gene matches: 3. In TCRdb, the 5' RACE reads were re-called with MiXCR into one record per CDR3 protein. The repertoire includes 50,000 or so distinct CDR3 sequences, 5.5% to 6.5% of them detected once, and around 4.3% sits in the top ten. The rearrangement joins TRBV5-5 to TRBJ2-3; 9 bases map to TRBD2. The sample taken for sequencing was whole blood. This TCR derives from an adult who was a healthcare worker with PCR-confirmed SARS-CoV-2 infection or an uninfected control (not recorded which). The CDR3: CASSLQLAGTDTQYF. The CDR3 DNA reads TGTGCCAGCAGCTTGCAGCTAGCGGGGACAGATACGCAGTATTTT.